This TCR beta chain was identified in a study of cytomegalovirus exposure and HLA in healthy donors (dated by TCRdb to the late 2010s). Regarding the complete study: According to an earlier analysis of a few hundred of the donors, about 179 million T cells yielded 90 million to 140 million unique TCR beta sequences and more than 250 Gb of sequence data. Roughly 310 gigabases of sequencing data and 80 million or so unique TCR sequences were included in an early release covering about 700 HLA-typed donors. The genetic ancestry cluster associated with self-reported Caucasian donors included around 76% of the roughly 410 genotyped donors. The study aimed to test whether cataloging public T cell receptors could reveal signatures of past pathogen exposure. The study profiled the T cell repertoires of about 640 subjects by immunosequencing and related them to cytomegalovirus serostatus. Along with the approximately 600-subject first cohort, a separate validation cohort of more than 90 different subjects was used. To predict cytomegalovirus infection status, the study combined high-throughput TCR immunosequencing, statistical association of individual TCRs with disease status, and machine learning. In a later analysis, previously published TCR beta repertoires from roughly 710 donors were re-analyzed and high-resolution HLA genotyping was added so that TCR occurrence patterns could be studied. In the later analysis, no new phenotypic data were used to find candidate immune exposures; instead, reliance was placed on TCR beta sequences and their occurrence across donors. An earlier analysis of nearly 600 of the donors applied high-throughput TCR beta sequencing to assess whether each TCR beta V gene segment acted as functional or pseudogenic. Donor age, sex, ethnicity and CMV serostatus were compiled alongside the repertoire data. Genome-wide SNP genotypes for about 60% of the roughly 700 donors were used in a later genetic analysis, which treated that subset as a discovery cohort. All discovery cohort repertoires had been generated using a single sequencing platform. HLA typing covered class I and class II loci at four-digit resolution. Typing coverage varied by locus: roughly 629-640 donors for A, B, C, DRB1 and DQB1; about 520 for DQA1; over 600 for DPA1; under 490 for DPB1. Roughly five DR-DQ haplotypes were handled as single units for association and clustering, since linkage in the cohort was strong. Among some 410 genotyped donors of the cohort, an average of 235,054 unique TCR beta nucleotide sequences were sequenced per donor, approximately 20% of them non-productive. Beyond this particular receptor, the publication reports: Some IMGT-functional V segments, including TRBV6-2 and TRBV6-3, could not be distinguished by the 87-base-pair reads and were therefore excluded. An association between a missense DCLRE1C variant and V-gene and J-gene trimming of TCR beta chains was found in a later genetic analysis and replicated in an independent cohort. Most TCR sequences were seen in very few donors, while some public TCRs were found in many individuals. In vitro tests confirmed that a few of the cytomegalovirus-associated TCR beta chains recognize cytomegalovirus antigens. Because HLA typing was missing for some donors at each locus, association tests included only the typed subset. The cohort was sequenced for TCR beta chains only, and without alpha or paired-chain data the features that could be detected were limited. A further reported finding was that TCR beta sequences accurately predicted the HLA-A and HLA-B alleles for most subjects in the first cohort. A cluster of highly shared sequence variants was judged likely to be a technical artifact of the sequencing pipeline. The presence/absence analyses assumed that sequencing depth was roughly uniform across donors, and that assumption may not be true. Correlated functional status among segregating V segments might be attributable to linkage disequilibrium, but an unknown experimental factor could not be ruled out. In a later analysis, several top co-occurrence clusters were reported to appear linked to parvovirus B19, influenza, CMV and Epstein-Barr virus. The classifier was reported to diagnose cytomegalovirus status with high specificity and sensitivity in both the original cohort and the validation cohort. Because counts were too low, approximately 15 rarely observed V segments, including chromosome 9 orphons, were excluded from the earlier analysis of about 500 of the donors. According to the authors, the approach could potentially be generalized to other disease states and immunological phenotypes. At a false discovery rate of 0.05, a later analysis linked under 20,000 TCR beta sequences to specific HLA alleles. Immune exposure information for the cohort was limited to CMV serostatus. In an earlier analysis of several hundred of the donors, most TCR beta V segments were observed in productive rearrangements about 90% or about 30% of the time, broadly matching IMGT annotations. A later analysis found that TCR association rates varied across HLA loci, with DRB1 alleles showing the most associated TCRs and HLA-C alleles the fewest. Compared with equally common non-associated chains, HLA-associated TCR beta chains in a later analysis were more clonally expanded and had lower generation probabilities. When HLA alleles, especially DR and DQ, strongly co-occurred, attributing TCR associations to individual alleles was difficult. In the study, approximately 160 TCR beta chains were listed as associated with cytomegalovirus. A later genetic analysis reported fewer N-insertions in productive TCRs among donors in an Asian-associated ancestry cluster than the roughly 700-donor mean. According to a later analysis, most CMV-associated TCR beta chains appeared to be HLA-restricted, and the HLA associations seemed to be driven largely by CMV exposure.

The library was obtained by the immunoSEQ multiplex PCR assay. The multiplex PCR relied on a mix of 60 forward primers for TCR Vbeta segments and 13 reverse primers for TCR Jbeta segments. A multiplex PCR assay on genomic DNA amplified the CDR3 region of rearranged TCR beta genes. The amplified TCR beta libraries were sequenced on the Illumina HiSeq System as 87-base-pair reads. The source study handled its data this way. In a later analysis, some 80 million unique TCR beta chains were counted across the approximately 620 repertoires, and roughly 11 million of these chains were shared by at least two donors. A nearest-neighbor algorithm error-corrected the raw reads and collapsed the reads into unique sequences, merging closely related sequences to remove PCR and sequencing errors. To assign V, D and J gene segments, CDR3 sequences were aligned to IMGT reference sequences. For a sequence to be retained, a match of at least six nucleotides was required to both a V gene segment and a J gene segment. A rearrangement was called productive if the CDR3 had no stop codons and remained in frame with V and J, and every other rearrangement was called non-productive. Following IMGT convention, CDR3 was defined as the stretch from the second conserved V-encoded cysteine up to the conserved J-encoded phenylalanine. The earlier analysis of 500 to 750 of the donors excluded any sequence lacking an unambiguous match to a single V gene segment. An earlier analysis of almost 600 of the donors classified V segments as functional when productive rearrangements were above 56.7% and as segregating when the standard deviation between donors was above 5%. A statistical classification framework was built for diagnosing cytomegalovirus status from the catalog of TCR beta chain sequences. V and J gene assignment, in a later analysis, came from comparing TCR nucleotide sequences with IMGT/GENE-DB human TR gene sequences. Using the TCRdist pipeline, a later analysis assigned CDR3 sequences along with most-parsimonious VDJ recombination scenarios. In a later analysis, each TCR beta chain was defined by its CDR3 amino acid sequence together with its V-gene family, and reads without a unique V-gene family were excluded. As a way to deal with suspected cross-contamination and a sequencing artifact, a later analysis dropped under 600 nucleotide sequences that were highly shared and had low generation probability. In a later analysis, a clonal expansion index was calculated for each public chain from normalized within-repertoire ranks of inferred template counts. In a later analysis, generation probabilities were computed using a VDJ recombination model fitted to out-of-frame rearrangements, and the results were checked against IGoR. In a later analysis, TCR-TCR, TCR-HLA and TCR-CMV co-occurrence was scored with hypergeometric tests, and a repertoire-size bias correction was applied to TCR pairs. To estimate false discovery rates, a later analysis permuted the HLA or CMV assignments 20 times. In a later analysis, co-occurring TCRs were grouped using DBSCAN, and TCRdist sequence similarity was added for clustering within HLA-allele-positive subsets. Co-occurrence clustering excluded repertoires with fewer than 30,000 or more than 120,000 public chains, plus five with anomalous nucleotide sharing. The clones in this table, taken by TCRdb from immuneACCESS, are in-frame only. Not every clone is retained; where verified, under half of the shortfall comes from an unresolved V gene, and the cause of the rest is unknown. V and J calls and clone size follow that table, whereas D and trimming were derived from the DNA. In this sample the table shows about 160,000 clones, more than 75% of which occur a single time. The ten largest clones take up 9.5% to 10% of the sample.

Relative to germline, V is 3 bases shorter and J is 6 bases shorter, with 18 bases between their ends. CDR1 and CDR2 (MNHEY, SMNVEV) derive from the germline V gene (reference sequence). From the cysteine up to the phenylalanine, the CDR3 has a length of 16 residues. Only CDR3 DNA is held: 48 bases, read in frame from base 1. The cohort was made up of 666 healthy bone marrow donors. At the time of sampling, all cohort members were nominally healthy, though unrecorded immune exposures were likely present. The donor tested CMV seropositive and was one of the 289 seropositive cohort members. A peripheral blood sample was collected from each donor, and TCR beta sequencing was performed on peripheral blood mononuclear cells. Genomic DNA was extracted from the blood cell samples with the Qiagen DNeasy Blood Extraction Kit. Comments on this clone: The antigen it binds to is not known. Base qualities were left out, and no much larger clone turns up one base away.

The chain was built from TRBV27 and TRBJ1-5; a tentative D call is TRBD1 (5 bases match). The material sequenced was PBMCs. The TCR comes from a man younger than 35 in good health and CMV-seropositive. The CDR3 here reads CASSFFNMGRAQPQHF. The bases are TGTGCCAGCAGTTTTTTCAATATGGGCAGGGCTCAGCCCCAGCATTTT.